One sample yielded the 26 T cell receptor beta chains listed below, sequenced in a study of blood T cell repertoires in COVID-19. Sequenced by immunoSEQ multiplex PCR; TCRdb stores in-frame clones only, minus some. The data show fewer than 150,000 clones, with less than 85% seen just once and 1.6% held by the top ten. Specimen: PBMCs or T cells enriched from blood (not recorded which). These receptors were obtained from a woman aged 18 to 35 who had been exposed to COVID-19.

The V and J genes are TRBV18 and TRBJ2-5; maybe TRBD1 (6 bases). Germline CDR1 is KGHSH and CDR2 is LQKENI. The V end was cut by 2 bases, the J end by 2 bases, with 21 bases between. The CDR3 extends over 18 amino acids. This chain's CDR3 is CASSPAQGKRGAQETQYF. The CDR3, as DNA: TGTGCCAGCTCACCAGCACAGGGAAAAAGGGGAGCACAAGAGACCCAGTACTTC. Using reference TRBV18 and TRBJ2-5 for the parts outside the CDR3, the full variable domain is NAGVMQNPRHLVRRRGQEARLRCSPMKGHSHVYWYRQLPEEGLKFMVYLQKENIIDESGMPKERFSAEFPKEGPSILRIQQVVRGDSAAYFCASSPAQGKRGAQETQYFGPGTRLLVL.

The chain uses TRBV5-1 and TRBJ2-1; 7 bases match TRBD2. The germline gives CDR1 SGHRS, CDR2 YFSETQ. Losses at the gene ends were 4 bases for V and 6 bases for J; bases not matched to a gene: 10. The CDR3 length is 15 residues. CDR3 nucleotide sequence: TGCGCCAGCAGCCCCAGGACTAGTCGGAGCAATGAGCAGTTCTTC. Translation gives CASSPRTSRSNEQFF.

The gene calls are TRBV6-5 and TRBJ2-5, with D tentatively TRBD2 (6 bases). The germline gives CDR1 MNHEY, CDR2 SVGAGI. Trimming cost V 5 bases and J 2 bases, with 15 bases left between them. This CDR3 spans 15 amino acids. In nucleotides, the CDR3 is TGTGCCAGCAGTACCGGCGGGGCGGTACAAGAGACCCAGTACTTC. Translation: CASSTGGAVQETQYF.

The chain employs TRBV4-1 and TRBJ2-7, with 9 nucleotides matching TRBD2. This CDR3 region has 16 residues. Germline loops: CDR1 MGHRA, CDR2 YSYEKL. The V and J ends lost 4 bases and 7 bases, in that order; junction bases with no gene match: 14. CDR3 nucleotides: TGCGCCAGCAGCCGCGTTTTCGCGGGAGGGTTGGGTGAGCAGTACTTC. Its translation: CASSRVFAGGLGEQYF.

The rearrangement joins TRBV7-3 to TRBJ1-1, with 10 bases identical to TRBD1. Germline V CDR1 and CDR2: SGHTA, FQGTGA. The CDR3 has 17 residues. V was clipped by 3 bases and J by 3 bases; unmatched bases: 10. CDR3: CASSLTGGGGGDTEAFF. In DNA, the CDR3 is TGTGCCAGCAGCTTGACAGGGGGCGGAGGAGGAGACACTGAAGCTTTCTTT. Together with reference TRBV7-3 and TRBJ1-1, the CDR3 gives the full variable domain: GAGVSQTPSNKVTEKGKYVELRCDPISGHTALYWYRQSLGQGPEFLIYFQGTGAADDSGLPNDRFFAVRPEGSVSTLKIQRTERGDSAVYLCASSLTGGGGGDTEAFFGQGTRLTVV.

The CDR3, as DNA: TGTGCCAGCAGCTTGGGTCGGAGGAACACTGAAGCTTTCTTT. This encodes CASSLGRRNTEAFF. This rearrangement joins TRBV11-2 to TRBJ1-1; no clear D gene. CDR3 length: 14 residues. The V end lost 3 bases, the J end lost 1 base, and 9 bases lay between the germline ends. Germline V CDR1 and CDR2: SGHAT, FQNNGV.

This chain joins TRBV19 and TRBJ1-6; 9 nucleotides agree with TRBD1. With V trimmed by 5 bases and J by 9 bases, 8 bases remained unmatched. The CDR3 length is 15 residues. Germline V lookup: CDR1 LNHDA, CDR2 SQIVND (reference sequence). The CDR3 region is CASSSGTGHASPLHF. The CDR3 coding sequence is TGTGCCAGTAGTTCCGGGACAGGGCACGCTTCACCCCTCCACTTT.

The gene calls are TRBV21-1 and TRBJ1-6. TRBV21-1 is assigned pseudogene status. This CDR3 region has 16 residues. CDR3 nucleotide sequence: TGTGCCAGCAGCTGCCAACATACCGGGTGTAATTCACCCCTCCACTTT. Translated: CASSCQHTGCNSPLHF.

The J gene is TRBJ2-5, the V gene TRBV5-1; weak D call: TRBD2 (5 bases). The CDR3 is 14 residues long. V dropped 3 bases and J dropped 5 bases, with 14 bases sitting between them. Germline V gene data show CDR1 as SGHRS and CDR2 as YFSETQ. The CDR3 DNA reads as TGCGCCAGCAGCTCGAGGGATTCGCGGGAGACCCAGTACTTC. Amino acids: CASSSRDSRETQYF. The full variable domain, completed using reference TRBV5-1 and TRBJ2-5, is KAGVTQTPRYLIKTRGQQVTLSCSPISGHRSVSWYQQTPGQGLQFLFEYFSETQRNKGNFPGRFSGRQFSNSRSEMNVSTLELGDSALYLCASSSRDSRETQYFGPGTRLLVL.

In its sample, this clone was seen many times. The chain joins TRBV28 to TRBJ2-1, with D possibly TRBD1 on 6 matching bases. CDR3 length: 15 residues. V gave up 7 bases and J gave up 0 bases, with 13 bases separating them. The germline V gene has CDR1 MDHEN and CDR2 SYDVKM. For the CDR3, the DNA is TGTGCCAGCAATAAGGGGGATAGCTCCTACAATGAGCAGTTCTTC. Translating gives CASNKGDSSYNEQFF.

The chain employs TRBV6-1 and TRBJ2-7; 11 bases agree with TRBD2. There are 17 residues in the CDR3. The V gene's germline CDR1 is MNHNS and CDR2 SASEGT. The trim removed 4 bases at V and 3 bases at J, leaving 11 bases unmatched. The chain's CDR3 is CASSGPTTSGSGYEQYF. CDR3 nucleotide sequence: TGTGCCAGCAGTGGACCCACAACTAGCGGGAGCGGCTACGAGCAGTACTTC.

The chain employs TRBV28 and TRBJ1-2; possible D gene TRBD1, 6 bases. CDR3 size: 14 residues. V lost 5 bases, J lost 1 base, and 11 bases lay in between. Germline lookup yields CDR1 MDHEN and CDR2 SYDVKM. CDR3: CASSRNRDNYGYTF. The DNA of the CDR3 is TGTGCCAGCAGTCGGAACAGGGATAACTATGGCTACACCTTC.

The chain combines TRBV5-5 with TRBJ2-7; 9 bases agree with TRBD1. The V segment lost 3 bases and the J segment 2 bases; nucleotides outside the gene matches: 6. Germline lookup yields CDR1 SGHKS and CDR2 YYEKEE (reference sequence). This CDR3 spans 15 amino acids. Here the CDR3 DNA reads TGTGCCAGCAGCTGGGGACAGGGTACGGCCTACGAGCAGTACTTC. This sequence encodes CASSWGQGTAYEQYF.

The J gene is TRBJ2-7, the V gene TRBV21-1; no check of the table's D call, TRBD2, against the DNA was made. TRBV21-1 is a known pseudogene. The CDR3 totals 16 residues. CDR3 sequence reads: CASSRGNGGPVGEQYF. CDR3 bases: TGTGCCAGCAGCCGGGGAAACGGAGGGCCCGTCGGGGAGCAGTACTTC.

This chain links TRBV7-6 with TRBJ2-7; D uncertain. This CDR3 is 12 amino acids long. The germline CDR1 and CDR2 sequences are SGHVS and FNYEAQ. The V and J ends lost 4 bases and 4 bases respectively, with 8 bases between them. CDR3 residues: CASSYSGYEQYF. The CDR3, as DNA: TGTGCCAGCAGCTACTCCGGGTACGAGCAGTACTTC.

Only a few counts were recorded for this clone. This CDR3 is CASSTQGFTYEQYF. In DNA form, the CDR3 reads TGTGCCAGCAGTACGCAGGGGTTCACCTACGAGCAGTACTTC. This sequence joins TRBV11-2 and TRBJ2-7, with D perhaps TRBD1 (6 bases). The V end was cut by 6 bases, the J end by 2 bases, with 14 bases between. The CDR3 spans 14 residues. Looked up from germline, CDR1 is SGHAT and CDR2 is FQNNGV.

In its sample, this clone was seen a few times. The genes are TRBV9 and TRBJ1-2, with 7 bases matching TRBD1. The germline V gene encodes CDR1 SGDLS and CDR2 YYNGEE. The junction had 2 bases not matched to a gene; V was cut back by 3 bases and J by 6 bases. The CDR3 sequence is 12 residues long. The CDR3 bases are TGTGCCAGCAGCGGGACAGGCCATGGCTACACCTTC. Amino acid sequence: CASSGTGHGYTF.

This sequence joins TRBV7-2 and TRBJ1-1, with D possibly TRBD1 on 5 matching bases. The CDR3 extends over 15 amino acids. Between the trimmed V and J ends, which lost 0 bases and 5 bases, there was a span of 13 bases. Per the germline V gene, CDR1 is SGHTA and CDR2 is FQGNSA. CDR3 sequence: CASSLAPSGLTEAFF. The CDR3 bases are TGTGCCAGCAGCTTAGCGCCCTCAGGGTTGACTGAAGCTTTCTTT.

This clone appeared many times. CDR3 loop: CASSDPGGQGSSYEQYF. The CDR3 DNA follows: TGTGCCAGCAGTGACCCCGGCGGACAGGGCAGCTCCTACGAGCAGTACTTC. The chain couples TRBV2 to TRBJ2-7; 8 positions agree with TRBD1. The CDR3 loop spans 17 amino acids. Trimming removed 3 bases from V and 0 bases from J; junction bases left unmatched: 10. Germline assignment: CDR1 SNHLY and CDR2 FYNNEI.

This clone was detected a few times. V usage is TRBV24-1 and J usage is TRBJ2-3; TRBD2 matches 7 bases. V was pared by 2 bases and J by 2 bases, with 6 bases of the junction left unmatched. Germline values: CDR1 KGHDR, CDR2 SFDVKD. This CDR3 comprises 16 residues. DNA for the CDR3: TGTGCCACCAGTGATTACACGGGAGGAAACACAGATACGCAGTATTTT. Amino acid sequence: CATSDYTGGNTDTQYF.

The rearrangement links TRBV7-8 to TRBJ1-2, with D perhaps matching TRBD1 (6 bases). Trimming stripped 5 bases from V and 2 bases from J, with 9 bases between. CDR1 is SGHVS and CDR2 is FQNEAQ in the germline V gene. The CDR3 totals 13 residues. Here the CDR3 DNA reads TGTGCCAGCAGCCGGGACACCAACTATGGCTACACCTTC. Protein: CASSRDTNYGYTF.

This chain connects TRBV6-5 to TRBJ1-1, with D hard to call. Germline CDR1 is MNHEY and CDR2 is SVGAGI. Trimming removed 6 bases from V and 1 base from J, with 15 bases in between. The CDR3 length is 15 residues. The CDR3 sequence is CASRARSLGNTEAFF. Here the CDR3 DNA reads TGTGCCAGCAGAGCGCGTTCCCTGGGGAACACTGAAGCTTTCTTT.

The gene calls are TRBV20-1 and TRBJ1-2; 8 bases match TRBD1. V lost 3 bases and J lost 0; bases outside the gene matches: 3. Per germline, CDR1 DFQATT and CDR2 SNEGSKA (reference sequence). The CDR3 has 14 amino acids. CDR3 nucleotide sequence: TGCAGTGCTAGTGACAGGGGTACTAACTATGGCTACACCTTC. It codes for CSASDRGTNYGYTF.

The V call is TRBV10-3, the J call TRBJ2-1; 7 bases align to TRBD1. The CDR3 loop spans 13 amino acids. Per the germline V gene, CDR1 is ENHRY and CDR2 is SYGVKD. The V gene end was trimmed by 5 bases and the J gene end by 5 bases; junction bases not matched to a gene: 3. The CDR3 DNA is TGTGCCATCAGTAGGGACAGAAACAATGAGCAGTTCTTC. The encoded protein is CAISRDRNNEQFF.

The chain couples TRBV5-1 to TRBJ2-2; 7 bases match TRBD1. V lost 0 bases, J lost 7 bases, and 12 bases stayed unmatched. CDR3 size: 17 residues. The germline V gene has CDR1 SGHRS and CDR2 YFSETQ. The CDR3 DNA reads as TGCGCCAGCAGCTTGGACCCGGACAGGCACTTATACGGGGAGCTGTTTTTT. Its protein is CASSLDPDRHLYGELFF.

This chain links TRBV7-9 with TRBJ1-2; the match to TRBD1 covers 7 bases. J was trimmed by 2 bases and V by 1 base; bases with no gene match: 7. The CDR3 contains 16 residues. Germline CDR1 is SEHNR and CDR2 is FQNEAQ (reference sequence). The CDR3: CASSLGLGQVNYGYTF. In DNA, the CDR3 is TGTGCCAGCAGCTTAGGCCTCGGACAGGTGAACTATGGCTACACCTTC. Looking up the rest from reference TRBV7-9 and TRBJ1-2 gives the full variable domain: DTGVSQNPRHKITKRGQNVTFRCDPISEHNRLYWYRQTLGQGPEFLTYFQNEAQLEKSRLLSDRFSAERPKGSFSTLEIQRTEQGDSAMYLCASSLGLGQVNYGYTFGSGTRLTVV.